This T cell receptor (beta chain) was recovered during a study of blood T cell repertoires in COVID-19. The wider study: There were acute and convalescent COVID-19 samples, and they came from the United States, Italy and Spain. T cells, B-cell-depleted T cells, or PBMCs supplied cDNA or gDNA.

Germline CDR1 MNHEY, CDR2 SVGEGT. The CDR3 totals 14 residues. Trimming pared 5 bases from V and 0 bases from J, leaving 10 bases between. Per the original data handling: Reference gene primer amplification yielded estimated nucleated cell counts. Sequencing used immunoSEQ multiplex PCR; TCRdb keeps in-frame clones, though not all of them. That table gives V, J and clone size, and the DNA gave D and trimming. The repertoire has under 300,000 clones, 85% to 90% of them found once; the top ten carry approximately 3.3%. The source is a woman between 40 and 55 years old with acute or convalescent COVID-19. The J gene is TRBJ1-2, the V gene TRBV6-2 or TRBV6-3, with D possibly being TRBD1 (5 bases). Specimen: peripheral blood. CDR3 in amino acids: CASSRGGPNYGYTF. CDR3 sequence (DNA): TGTGCCAGCAGTAGGGGAGGACCTAACTATGGCTACACCTTC.